The 10 T cell receptor beta chains below come from one sample, sequenced in a study of blood T cell repertoires in COVID-19. Measured with immunoSEQ multiplex PCR; TCRdb has only the in-frame clones, and not every one. The sample has approximately 340,000 clones; roughly 90% are singletons. The sequenced sample consisted of PBMCs or T cells enriched from blood (not recorded which). The source of these receptors is a woman between 40 and 55 years old who had been exposed to COVID-19.

The V call is TRBV11-2, the J call TRBJ2-1, with TRBD1 matching 11 bases. Germline V lookup: CDR1 SGHAT, CDR2 FQNNGV. The junction had 10 bases not matched to a gene; V was cut back by 6 bases and J by 6 bases. The CDR3 is 16 residues long. CDR3: CASRQDRGRFRNEQFF. CDR3 DNA: TGTGCCAGCAGGCAGGACAGGGGGCGATTCCGCAATGAGCAGTTCTTC.

V and J are TRBV5-1 and TRBJ1-1, with 8 bases matching TRBD1. Trimming removed 3 bases from V and 3 bases from J; junction bases left unmatched: 1. This CDR3 is built from 13 residues. The germline gives CDR1 SGHRS, CDR2 YFSETQ. The CDR3, as DNA: TGCGCCAGCAGCTCGGGACAGGACACTGAAGCTTTCTTT. As protein: CASSSGQDTEAFF. Full variable domain (missing parts from reference TRBV5-1 and TRBJ1-1): KAGVTQTPRYLIKTRGQQVTLSCSPISGHRSVSWYQQTPGQGLQFLFEYFSETQRNKGNFPGRFSGRQFSNSRSEMNVSTLELGDSALYLCASSSGQDTEAFFGQGTRLTVV.

The V call is TRBV6-2 or TRBV6-3, the J call TRBJ2-5; TRBD1 agrees at 7 bases. Germline lookup yields CDR1 MNHEY and CDR2 SVGEGT. The CDR3 has 16 residues. Germline trimming cut 5 bases from V and 3 bases from J; bases unmatched to any gene: 12. The CDR3 here is CASSLTWRGGKETQYF. The CDR3 coding sequence is TGTGCCAGCAGTCTCACTTGGCGAGGGGGCAAAGAGACCCAGTACTTC.

This chain joins TRBV29-1 and TRBJ2-7, with D unclear. Germline V lookup: CDR1 SQVTM, CDR2 ANQGSEA. Trimming shortened V by 7 bases and J by 3 bases, and 10 bases separated the two germline ends. The CDR3 is 11 amino acids. CDR3 loop: CSGGIGYEQYF. The CDR3, as DNA: TGCAGCGGGGGAATCGGCTACGAGCAGTACTTC.

The rearrangement links TRBV5-5 to TRBJ1-2; the D gene is possibly TRBD1 (5 bases). Germline CDR1 reads SGHKS; CDR2 reads YYEKEE (reference sequence). The CDR3 length is 15 residues. Trimming shortened V by 0 bases and J by 3 bases, and 12 bases separated the two germline ends. The CDR3 coding sequence is TGTGCCAGCAGCTTGGTAGGCAGGGCGGACTATGGCTACACCTTC. Residues: CASSLVGRADYGYTF.

V is TRBV24-1 and J is TRBJ2-1; 9 bases map to TRBD2. The length of the CDR3 is 17 residues. V was clipped by 4 bases and J by 8 bases; unmatched bases: 14. The germline V gene has CDR1 KGHDR and CDR2 SFDVKD. CDR3 sequence (DNA): TGTGCCACCAGTGACACTAGTAGCGGGAGCCGTACGGATGAGCAGTTCTTC. It translates to CATSDTSSGSRTDEQFF.

The chain couples TRBV9 to TRBJ1-1; TRBD1 matches 12 bases. The ends lost 3 bases at V and 5 bases at J; junction bases unmatched: 5. The germline CDR1 and CDR2 sequences are SGDLS and YYNGEE. This CDR3 has 15 residues. DNA for the CDR3: TGTGCCAGCAGCGCCGGGACAGGGGGCGGAACTGAAGCTTTCTTT. Protein sequence: CASSAGTGGGTEAFF.

The sample holds a few counts of this clone. CDR3 in DNA: TGTGCCAGAAGCCCAGGGCCGGCCCAGTACTTC. Residues: CARSPGPAQYF. The rearrangement uses TRBV5-3 and TRBJ2-5; the D gene is possibly TRBD1 (5 bases). TRBV5-3 is assigned to the ORF class and has an uncertain function. This CDR3 is 11 amino acids long. The ends were cut back, 4 bases at V and 9 bases at J, with 10 bases in the middle.

The chain is built from TRBV10-1 and TRBJ1-1, with D possibly matching TRBD1 (6 bases). In germline, CDR1 is WNHNN, CDR2 SYGVQD (reference sequence). V shed 0 bases and J shed 7 bases, with 9 bases lying between them. CDR3 size: 13 residues. The DNA of the CDR3 is TGCGCCAGCAGTGAGTCGGGCAGGGGTGAAGCTTTCTTT. It encodes CASSESGRGEAFF.

This clone has only one observation. This chain connects TRBV12-5 to TRBJ1-1; unclear D gene. The V end lost 5 bases, the J end lost 4 bases, and 8 bases lay between the germline ends. CDR1 and CDR2 from the germline V gene are LGHNT and FRNRAP. The CDR3 runs to 12 residues. The CDR3: CASGLEGTEAFF. The CDR3 DNA is TGTGCTAGTGGTCTAGAGGGCACTGAAGCTTTCTTT.